This record looks at one TCR beta chain sequence and its context. As yet, its antigen is unknown. Likely unrecorded immune exposures existed in these nominally healthy donors. V gave up 5 bases and J gave up 6 bases, with 17 bases separating them. Looked up from germline, CDR1 is LGHNA and CDR2 is YSLEER. This CDR3 comprises 14 residues. The sample originates from a study of cytomegalovirus exposure and HLA in healthy donors. Regarding the study as a whole: A further, later analysis showed that HLA-associated TCR beta chains (compared with equally common others) were more clonally expanded. Analyzed later, most CMV-associated TCR beta chains appeared HLA-restricted. The number of N-insertions in an Asian-associated ancestry cluster was reportedly below the approximately 680-donor mean in a later analysis.

The PCR contained 60 Vbeta and 13 Jbeta primers. Only in-frame clones appear in the TCRdb table, and some are missing; sequencing was by immunoSEQ multiplex PCR. The repertoire holds under 130,000 clones, with 60% to 85% as singletons. The sample comprised PBMCs. The chain combines TRBV4-3 with TRBJ2-7, with D possibly being TRBD1 (6 bases). The receptor was isolated from a man aged 50-59 years in good health and CMV-seropositive. The CDR3 here is CASSDATGTLEQYF. CDR3 coding DNA: TGCGCCAGCAGCGACGCTACCGGGACACTCGAGCAGTACTTC.